This T cell receptor (beta chain) is drawn from a study of blood T cell repertoires in COVID-19. Study context: The origin of the acute and convalescent COVID-19 samples was the United States, Italy and Spain.

Some clones are missing from TCRdb's copy, which holds only in-frame ones; the method was immunoSEQ multiplex PCR. This repertoire shows roughly 80,000 clones, over 80% found once; its top ten account for 3.5%. This CDR3 has 15 amino acids. Trimming stripped 4 bases from V and 0 bases from J, with 12 bases between. Looked up from germline, CDR1 is LGHNA and CDR2 is YNFKEQ. This clone has a single count. This sequence was found in a man in his fifties with acute or convalescent COVID-19. The V gene is TRBV4-2, the J gene TRBJ1-2; a possible D gene is TRBD1 (6 bases). The sample comprised peripheral blood. CDR3 in DNA: TGTGCCAGCAGCCCCCGGACAGCTTCTAACTATGGCTACACCTTC. Its protein product is CASSPRTASNYGYTF.